This T cell receptor (beta chain) was identified during a study of cytomegalovirus exposure and HLA in healthy donors. Study-level findings and limits: One cluster of highly shared sequence variants probably arose as a sequencing artifact. Among TCR beta chains, those listed as cytomegalovirus-associated numbered about 160.

A word on this clone: Its cognate antigen is unknown.

The V gene's germline CDR1 is SGHAT and CDR2 FQNNGV. The CDR3 covers 12 residues. The V end was cut by 3 bases, the J end by 3 bases, with 6 bases between. A multiplex PCR was run with 60 Vbeta primers and 13 Jbeta primers. Assay used: immunoSEQ multiplex PCR; TCRdb lists only in-frame clones, some missing. The data show 120,000 or so clones, with around 80% seen just once and 0.95% to 1.5% held by the top ten. The sequencing input was PBMCs. The rearrangement uses TRBV11-2 and TRBJ2-7; D might be TRBD1 (5 bases). The TCR sequence derives from a female donor in good health and CMV-seronegative. CDR3 protein: CASSFQGYEQYF. CDR3 in DNA: TGTGCCAGCAGCTTCCAGGGCTACGAGCAGTACTTC.